Shown below are 14 T cell receptor beta chains from a single sample sequenced in a study of PD-L1 blockade in urothelial cancer. Time point meaning: pretreatment peripheral blood. TCRdb's table, derived via immunoSEQ multiplex PCR, lists solely in-frame clones and lacks some. In the table there are approximately 51,000 clones, approximately 86% of which are singletons. Sequencing used PBMCs, obtained around atezolizumab (anti-PD-L1) treatment. The receptors come from a man in his sixties with urothelial cancer.

This chain uses TRBV19 with TRBJ2-6; 9 positions agree with TRBD1. Germline V gives CDR1 LNHDA, CDR2 SQIVND (reference sequence). V shed 8 bases, J shed 0 bases, and the junction held 5 bases outside the gene matches. CDR3 size: 16 residues. This chain's CDR3 is CASWGQGRSGANVLTF. The CDR3 coding sequence is TGTGCCAGTTGGGGACAGGGCCGCTCTGGGGCCAACGTCCTGACTTTC.

The chain is built from TRBV5-1 and TRBJ1-6; D may be TRBD1 (5 bases). This CDR3 is built from 16 residues. Germline CDR1 and CDR2: SGHRS and YFSETQ. V lost 4 bases to trimming and J lost 0 bases, with 11 bases between them. The chain's CDR3 is CASSRDSDSYNSPLHF. In nucleotides, the CDR3 is TGCGCCAGCAGCAGAGACAGCGACTCCTATAATTCACCCCTCCACTTT.

The gene calls are TRBV10-1 and TRBJ2-7; a possible D gene is TRBD2 (6 bases). Trimming pared 9 bases from V and 2 bases from J, leaving 14 bases between. The CDR3 extends over 13 amino acids. Germline CDR1 is WNHNN and CDR2 is SYGVQD (reference sequence). The CDR3 DNA reads as TGCGCCAGGTCGGTAGCGGACACCTACGAGCAGTACTTC. Translating gives CARSVADTYEQYF.

The genes are TRBV10-1 and TRBJ1-5; 8 nucleotides align to TRBD1. With V trimmed by 4 bases and J by 0 bases, 5 bases remained unmatched. The CDR3 extends over 16 amino acids. Germline CDR1 WNHNN, CDR2 SYGVQD (reference sequence). DNA for the CDR3: TGCGCCAGCAGTGGACAGGGGAAATATAGCAATCAGCCCCAGCATTTT. It is translated as CASSGQGKYSNQPQHF.

The rearrangement joins TRBV19 to TRBJ1-2; a possible D gene is TRBD1 (5 bases). The CDR3 contains 18 residues. Germline CDR1 reads LNHDA; CDR2 reads SQIVND (reference sequence). V lost 6 bases to trimming and J lost 8 bases, with 31 bases between them. The CDR3 DNA reads TGTGCCAGTAGCCAATCTGCCGGGACTGGTAACTTCGGCGAGGGCTACACCTTC. Amino acids: CASSQSAGTGNFGEGYTF.

In its sample, this clone was seen a few times. CDR3 protein: CASSLARGNMNTEAFF. The CDR3 DNA reads as TGTGCCAGCAGCTTGGCCAGGGGGAACATGAACACTGAAGCTTTCTTT. V is TRBV5-6 and J is TRBJ1-1; 7 bases map to TRBD1. The germline CDR1 and CDR2 sequences are SGHDT and YYEEEE. Trimming cost V 0 bases and J 0 bases; bases outside gene matches: 5. The CDR3 totals 16 residues. The whole variable domain, remainder taken from reference TRBV5-6 and TRBJ1-1, is DAGVTQSPTHLIKTRGQQVTLRCSPKSGHDTVSWYQQALGQGPQFIFQYYEEEERQRGNFPDRFSGHQFPNYSSELNVNALLLGDSALYLCASSLARGNMNTEAFFGQGTRLTVV.

The genes are TRBV7-2 and TRBJ1-2; D gene ambiguous. V dropped 4 bases and J dropped 5 bases, with 23 bases sitting between them. Germline CDR1 and CDR2: SGHTA and FQGNSA. CDR3 size: 17 residues. The CDR3 protein is CASSSTGLYLDQYGYTF. The CDR3 DNA reads TGTGCCAGCAGCTCCACTGGACTATATCTGGACCAGTATGGCTACACCTTC. Based on the CDR3 plus reference TRBV7-2 and TRBJ1-2, the full variable domain is GAGVSQSPSNKVTEKGKDVELRCDPISGHTALYWYRQSLGQGLEFLIYFQGNSAPDKSGLPSDRFSAERTGGSVSTLTIQRTQQEDSAVYLCASSSTGLYLDQYGYTFGSGTRLTVV.

This clone was counted between two and nine times. The chain uses TRBV5-1 and TRBJ1-1; maybe TRBD1 (6 bases). The CDR3 spans 16 residues. The germline V and J ends were trimmed by 4 bases and 3 bases, with 19 bases remaining between them. Germline loops: CDR1 SGHRS, CDR2 YFSETQ. The CDR3 here is CASSQESGGWYTEAFF. Written as DNA, the CDR3 is TGCGCCAGCAGCCAGGAGTCGGGGGGCTGGTACACTGAAGCTTTCTTT.

The V gene is TRBV5-5, the J gene TRBJ2-7; TRBD1 matches at 7 bases. V lost 4 bases and J lost 0; bases outside the gene matches: 7. Germline lookup yields CDR1 SGHKS and CDR2 YYEKEE (reference sequence). The CDR3 has 15 residues. The CDR3: CASSEGTASSYEQYF. The CDR3 DNA reads as TGTGCCAGCAGCGAAGGGACAGCGAGCTCCTACGAGCAGTACTTC.

This clone appeared once. The J gene is TRBJ2-3, the V gene TRBV2; 11 positions agree with TRBD2. Trimming at V came to 3 bases and at J to 2 bases, leaving 4 bases not matched to a gene. CDR1 is SNHLY and CDR2 is FYNNEI in the germline V gene. The CDR3 spans 16 residues. The CDR3 spells CASSDLAGGNTDTQYF. CDR3 nucleotide sequence: TGTGCCAGCAGTGATCTAGCGGGGGGAAACACAGATACGCAGTATTTT.

The chain carries TRBV9 and TRBJ1-1; TRBD1 agrees at 8 bases. The length of the CDR3 is 21 residues. Germline V CDR1 and CDR2: SGDLS, YYNGEE. After removal of 1 base from V and 1 base from J, the junction contained 21 bases not matched to a gene. The CDR3 DNA follows: TGTGCCAGCAGCGTAAAGGGAGCCGGGACAGGTAGTGGCTACGGGAACACTGAAGCTTTCTTT. This encodes CASSVKGAGTGSGYGNTEAFF.

V usage is TRBV6-1 and J usage is TRBJ1-5; no definite D call. Trimming pared 0 bases from V and 6 bases from J, leaving 12 bases between. The CDR3 is made up of 15 amino acids. Germline lookup yields CDR1 MNHNS and CDR2 SASEGT. The CDR3 spells CASSEASHSGQPQHF. Here the CDR3 DNA reads TGTGCCAGCAGTGAAGCGTCACATTCAGGTCAGCCCCAGCATTTT.

J is TRBJ2-1 and V is TRBV5-1, with TRBD2 identical over 16 bases. Germline loops: CDR1 SGHRS, CDR2 YFSETQ. After removal of 3 bases from V and 7 bases from J, the junction contained 7 bases not matched to a gene. This CDR3 comprises 17 residues. The CDR3 spells CASSWGLAGGPGNEQFF. The DNA for the CDR3 is TGCGCCAGCAGCTGGGGACTAGCGGGAGGGCCGGGGAATGAGCAGTTCTTC.

This rearrangement joins TRBV30 to TRBJ2-4; possible D gene TRBD1, 5 bases. Germline CDR1 is GTSNPN and CDR2 is SVGIG (reference sequence). The CDR3 runs 13 residues. V was trimmed by 4 bases and J by 6 bases, leaving 13 bases between them. CDR3 nucleotide sequence: TGTGCCTGGATCTGGAAAGGGGTAAACATTCAGTACTTC. It encodes CAWIWKGVNIQYF.